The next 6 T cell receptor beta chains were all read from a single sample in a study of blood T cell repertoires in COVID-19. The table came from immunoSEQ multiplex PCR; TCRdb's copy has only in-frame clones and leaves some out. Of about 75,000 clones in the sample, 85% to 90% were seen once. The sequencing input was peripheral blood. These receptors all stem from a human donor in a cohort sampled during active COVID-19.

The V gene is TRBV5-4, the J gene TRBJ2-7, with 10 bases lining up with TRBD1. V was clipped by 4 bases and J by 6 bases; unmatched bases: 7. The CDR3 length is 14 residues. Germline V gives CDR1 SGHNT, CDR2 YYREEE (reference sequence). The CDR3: CASSDSGTGVEQYF. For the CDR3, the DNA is TGTGCCAGCAGCGATTCCGGGACAGGGGTCGAGCAGTACTTC.

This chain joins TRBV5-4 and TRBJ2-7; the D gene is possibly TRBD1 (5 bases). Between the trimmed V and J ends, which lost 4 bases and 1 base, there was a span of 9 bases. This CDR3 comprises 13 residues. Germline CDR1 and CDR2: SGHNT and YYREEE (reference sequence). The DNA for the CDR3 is TGTGCCAGCAGCGTGCAGGGTTCCTACGAGCAGTACTTC. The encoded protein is CASSVQGSYEQYF. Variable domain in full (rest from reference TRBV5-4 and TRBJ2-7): ETGVTQSPTHLIKTRGQQVTLRCSSQSGHNTVSWYQQALGQGPQFIFQYYREEENGRGNFPPRFSGLQFPNYSSELNVNALELDDSALYLCASSVQGSYEQYFGPGTRLTVT.

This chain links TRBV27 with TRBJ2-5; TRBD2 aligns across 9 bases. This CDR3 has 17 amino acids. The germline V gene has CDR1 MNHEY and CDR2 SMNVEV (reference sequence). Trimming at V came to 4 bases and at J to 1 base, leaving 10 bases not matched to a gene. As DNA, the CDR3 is TGTGCCAGCAGTTCACGACTACGAGCGGGGGGCCAAGAGACCCAGTACTTC. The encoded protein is CASSSRLRAGGQETQYF.

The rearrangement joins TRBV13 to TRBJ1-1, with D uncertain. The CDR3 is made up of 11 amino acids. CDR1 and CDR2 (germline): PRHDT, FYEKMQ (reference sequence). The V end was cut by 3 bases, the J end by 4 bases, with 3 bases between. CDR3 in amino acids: CASSLSTEAFF. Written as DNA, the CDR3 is TGTGCCAGCAGCTTGAGCACTGAAGCTTTCTTT.

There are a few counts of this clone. CDR3 region: CASSPTGAVSHGYTF. CDR3 sequence (DNA): TGCGCCAGCAGCCCGACAGGGGCAGTCTCTCATGGCTACACCTTC. The chain is built from TRBV5-1 and TRBJ1-2, with TRBD1 matching 8 bases. Unmatched junction bases numbered 11, after V lost 4 bases and J lost 6 bases. The CDR3 length is 15 residues. Germline lookup yields CDR1 SGHRS and CDR2 YFSETQ. Full variable domain (rest looked up from reference TRBV5-1 and TRBJ1-2): KAGVTQTPRYLIKTRGQQVTLSCSPISGHRSVSWYQQTPGQGLQFLFEYFSETQRNKGNFPGRFSGRQFSNSRSEMNVSTLELGDSALYLCASSPTGAVSHGYTFGSGTRLTVV.

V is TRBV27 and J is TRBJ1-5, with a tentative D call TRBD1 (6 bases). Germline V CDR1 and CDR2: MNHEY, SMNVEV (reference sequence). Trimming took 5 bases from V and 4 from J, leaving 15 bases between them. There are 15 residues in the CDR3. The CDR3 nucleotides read TGTGCCAGCAGTCATAGCAGGGGCGTGAATCAGCCCCAGCATTTT. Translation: CASSHSRGVNQPQHF.